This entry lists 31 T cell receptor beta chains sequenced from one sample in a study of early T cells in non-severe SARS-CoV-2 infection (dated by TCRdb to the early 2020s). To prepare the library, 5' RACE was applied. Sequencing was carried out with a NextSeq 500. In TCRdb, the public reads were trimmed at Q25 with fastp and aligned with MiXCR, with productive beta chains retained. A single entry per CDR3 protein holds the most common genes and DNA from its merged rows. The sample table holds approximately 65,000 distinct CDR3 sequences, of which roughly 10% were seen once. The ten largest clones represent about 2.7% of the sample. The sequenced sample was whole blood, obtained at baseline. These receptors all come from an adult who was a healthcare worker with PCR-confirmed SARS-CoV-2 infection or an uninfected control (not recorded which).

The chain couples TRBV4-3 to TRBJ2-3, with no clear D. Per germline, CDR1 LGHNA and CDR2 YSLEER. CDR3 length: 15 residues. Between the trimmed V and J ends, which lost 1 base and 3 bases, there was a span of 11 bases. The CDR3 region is CASSQVWSATDTQYF. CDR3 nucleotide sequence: TGCGCCAGCAGCCAAGTATGGAGCGCAACAGATACGCAGTATTTT.

DNA for the CDR3: TGTGCCAGCAGTGAAGCGCTCCCAGCGGGGGTCACAGATACGCAGTATTTT. This encodes CASSEALPAGVTDTQYF. This rearrangement joins TRBV6-1 to TRBJ2-3; 8 positions match TRBD2. CDR1 and CDR2 from the germline V gene are MNHNS and SASEGT. The CDR3 loop spans 17 amino acids. The V gene end was trimmed by 0 bases and the J gene end by 2 bases; junction bases not matched to a gene: 7.

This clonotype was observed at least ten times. CDR3 bases: TGTGCCAGCAGGTCCCAGACCTACAATGAGCAGTTCTTC. Translating gives CASRSQTYNEQFF. This chain uses TRBV21-1 with TRBJ2-1; the table names TRBD1, a call not compared with the DNA. TRBV21-1 is labeled a pseudogene. The CDR3 sequence is 13 residues long.

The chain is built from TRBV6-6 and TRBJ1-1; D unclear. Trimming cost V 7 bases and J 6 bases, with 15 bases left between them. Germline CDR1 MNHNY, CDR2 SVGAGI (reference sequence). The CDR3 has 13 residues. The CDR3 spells CASTKRETAEAFF. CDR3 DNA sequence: TGTGCCAGCACCAAACGTGAGACCGCTGAAGCTTTCTTT.

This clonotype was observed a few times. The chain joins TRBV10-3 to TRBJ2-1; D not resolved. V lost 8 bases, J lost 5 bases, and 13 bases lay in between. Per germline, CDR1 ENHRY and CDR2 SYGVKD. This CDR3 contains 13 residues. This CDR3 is CAIGGTENNEQFF. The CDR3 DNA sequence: TGTGCCATCGGCGGAACAGAGAACAATGAGCAGTTCTTC.

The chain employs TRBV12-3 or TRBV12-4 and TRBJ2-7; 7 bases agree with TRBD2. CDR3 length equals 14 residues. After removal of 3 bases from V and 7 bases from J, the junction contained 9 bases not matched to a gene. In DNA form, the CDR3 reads TGTGCCAGCAGTTTTACGGGAGGTCTTACGGAGCAGTACTTC. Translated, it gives CASSFTGGLTEQYF.

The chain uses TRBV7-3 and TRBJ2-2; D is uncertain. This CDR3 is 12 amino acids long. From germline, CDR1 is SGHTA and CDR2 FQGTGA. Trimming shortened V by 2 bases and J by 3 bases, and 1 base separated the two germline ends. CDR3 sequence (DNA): TGTGCCAGCAGCTTAGACACCGGGGAGCTGTTTTTT. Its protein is CASSLDTGELFF.

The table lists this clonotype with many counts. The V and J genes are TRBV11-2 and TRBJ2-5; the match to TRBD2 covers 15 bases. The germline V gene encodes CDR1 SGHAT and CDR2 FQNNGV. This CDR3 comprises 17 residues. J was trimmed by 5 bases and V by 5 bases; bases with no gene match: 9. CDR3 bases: TGTGCCAGCAGCGCAGGCGGTGGGACTAGCGGGAGGGAGACCCAGTACTTC. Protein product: CASSAGGGTSGRETQYF.

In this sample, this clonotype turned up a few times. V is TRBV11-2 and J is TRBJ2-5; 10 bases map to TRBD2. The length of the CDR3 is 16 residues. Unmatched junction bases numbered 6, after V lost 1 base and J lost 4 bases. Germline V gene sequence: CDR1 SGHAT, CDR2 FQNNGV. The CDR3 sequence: CASSLAPLAGVETQYF. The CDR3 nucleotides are TGTGCCAGCAGCTTAGCCCCGCTAGCGGGGGTAGAGACCCAGTACTTC.

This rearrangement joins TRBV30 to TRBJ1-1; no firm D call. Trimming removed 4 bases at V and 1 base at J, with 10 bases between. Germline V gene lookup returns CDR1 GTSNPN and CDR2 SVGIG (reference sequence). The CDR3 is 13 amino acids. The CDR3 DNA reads TGTGCCTGGACCCTCCGGGAGAACACTGAAGCTTTCTTT. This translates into CAWTLRENTEAFF. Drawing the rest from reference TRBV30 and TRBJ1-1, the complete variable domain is SQTIHQWPATLVQPVGSPLSLECTVEGTSNPNLYWYRQAAGRGLQLLFYSVGIGQISSEVPQNLSASRPQDRQFILSSKKLLLSDSGFYLCAWTLRENTEAFFGQGTRLTVV.

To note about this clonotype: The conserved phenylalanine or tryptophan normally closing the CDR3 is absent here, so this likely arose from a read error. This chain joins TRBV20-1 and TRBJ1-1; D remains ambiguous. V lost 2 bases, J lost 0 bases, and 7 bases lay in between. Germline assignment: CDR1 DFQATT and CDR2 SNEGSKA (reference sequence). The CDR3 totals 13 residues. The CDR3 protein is CSARYGLNTEAFS. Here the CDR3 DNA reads TGCAGTGCTAGATATGGACTGAACACTGAAGCTTTCTCT.

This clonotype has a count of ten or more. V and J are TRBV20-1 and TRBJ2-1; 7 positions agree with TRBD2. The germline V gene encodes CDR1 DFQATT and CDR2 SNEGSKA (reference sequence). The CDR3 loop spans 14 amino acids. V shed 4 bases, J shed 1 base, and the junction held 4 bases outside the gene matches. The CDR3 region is CSAIAGVSYNEQFF. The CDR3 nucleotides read TGCAGTGCTATTGCGGGGGTTTCCTACAATGAGCAGTTCTTC.

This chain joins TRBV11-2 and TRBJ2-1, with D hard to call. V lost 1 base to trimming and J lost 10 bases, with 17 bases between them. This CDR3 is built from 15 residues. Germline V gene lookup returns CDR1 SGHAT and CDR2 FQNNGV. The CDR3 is CASSLVGLGRWEQFF. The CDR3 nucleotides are TGTGCCAGCAGCTTAGTCGGGCTAGGGCGCTGGGAGCAGTTCTTC. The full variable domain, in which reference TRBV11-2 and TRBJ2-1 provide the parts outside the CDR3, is EAGVAQSPRYKIIEKRQSVAFWCNPISGHATLYWYQQILGQGPKLLIQFQNNGVVDDSQLPKDRFSAERLKGVDSTLKIQPAKLEDSAVYLCASSLVGLGRWEQFFGPGTRLTVL.

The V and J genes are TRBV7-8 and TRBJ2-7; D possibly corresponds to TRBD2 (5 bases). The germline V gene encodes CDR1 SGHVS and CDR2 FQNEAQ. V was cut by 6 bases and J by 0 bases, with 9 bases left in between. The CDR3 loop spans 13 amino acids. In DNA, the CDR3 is TGTGCCAGCAGAGCTAGCACCTCCTACGAGCAGTACTTC. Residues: CASRASTSYEQYF.

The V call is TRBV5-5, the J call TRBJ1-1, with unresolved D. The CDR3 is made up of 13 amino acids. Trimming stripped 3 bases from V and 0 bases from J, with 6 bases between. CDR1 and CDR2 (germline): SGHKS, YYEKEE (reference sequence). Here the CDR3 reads CASSWTVNTEAFF. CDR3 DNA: TGTGCCAGCAGCTGGACGGTGAACACTGAAGCTTTCTTT.

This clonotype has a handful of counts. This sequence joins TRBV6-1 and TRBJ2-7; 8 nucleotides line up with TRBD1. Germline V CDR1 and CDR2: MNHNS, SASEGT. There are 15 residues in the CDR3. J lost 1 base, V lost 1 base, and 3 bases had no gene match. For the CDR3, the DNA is TGTGCCAGCAGTGAAGTACACAGGGGGTCCTACGAGCAGTACTTC. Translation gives CASSEVHRGSYEQYF.

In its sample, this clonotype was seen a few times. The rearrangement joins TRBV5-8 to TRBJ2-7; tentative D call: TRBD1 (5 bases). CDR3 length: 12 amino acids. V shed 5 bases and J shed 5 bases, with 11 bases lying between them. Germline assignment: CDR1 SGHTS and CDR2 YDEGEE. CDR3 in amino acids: CASSPDSHEQYF. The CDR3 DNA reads TGTGCCAGCAGTCCCGACAGTCACGAGCAGTACTTC.

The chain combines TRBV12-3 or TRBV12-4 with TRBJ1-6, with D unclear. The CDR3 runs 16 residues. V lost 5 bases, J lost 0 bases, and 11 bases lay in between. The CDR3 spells CASSPSTSSYNSPLHF. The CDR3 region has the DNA TGTGCCAGCAGTCCCTCCACGAGCTCCTATAATTCACCCCTCCACTTT.

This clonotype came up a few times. The CDR3 DNA is TGTGCCAGCAGCACCCCCCCGGGGGGAGGTCCCTCCGGGGAGCTGTTTTTT. Encoded protein: CASSTPPGGGPSGELFF. The V gene is TRBV7-9, the J gene TRBJ2-2; TRBD2 aligns across 7 bases. Germline trimming cut 5 bases from V and 6 bases from J; bases unmatched to any gene: 15. Per the germline V gene, CDR1 is SEHNR and CDR2 is FQNEAQ (reference sequence). CDR3 size: 17 residues.

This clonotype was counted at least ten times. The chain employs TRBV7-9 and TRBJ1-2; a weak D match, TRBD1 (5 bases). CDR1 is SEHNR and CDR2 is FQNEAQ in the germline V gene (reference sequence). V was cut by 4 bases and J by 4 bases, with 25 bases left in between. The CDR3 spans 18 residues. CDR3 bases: TGTGCCAGCAGCTCCGACGTGGGAGGACGGGACCGGGTCTATGGCTACACCTTC. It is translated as CASSSDVGGRDRVYGYTF. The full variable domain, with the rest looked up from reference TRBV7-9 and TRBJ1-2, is DTGVSQNPRHKITKRGQNVTFRCDPISEHNRLYWYRQTLGQGPEFLTYFQNEAQLEKSRLLSDRFSAERPKGSFSTLEIQRTEQGDSAMYLCASSSDVGGRDRVYGYTFGSGTRLTVV.

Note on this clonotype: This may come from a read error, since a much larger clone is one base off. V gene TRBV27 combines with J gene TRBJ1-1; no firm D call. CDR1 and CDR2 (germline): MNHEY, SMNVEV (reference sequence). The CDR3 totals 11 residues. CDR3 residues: CASSRNTEALF. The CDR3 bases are TGTGCCAGCAGCCGGAACACTGAAGCTCTCTTT.

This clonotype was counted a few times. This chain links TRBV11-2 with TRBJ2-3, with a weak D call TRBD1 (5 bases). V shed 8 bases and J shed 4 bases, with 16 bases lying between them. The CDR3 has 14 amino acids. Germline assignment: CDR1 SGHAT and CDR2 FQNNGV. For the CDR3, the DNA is TGTGCCAGCCGAGCGACAGTGGGCGCAGATACGCAGTATTTT. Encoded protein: CASRATVGADTQYF.

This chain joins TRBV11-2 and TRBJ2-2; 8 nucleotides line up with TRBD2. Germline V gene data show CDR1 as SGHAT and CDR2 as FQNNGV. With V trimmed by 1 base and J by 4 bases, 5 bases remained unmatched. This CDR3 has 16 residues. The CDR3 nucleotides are TGTGCCAGCAGCTTAGCCGGGGGGGCTGTCACCGGGGAGCTGTTTTTT. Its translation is CASSLAGGAVTGELFF.

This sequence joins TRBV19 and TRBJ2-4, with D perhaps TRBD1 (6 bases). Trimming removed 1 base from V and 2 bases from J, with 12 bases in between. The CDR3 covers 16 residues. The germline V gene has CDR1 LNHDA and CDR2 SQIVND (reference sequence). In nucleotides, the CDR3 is TGTGCCAGTAGTATAGGAGGGCAGGGGTCCAAAAACATTCAGTACTTC. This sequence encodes CASSIGGQGSKNIQYF.

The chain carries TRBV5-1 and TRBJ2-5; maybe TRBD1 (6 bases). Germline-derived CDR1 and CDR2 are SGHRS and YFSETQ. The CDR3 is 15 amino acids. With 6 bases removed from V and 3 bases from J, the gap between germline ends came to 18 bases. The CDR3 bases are TGCGCCAGCAAACCCCGAACAGGGAAGGAAGAGACCCAGTACTTC. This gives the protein CASKPRTGKEETQYF.

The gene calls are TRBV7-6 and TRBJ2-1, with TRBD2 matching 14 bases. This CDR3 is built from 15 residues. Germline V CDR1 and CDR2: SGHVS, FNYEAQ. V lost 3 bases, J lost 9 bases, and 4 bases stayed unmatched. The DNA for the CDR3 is TGTGCCAGCAGCTTGACTAGCGGGGGGGCCGGTGAGCAGTTCTTC. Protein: CASSLTSGGAGEQFF.

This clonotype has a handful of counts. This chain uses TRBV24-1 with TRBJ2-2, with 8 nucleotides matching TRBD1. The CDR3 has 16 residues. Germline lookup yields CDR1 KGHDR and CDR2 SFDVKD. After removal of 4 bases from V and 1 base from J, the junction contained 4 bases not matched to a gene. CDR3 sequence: CATSDSGTGNTGELFF. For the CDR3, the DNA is TGTGCCACCAGTGACTCCGGGACAGGGAACACCGGGGAGCTGTTTTTT.

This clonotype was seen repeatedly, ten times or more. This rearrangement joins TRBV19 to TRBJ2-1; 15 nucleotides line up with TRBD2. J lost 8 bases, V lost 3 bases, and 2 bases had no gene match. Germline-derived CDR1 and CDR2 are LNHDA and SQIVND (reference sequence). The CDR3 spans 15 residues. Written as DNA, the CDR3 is TGTGCCAGTAGTATGGGACTAGCGGGGGGCCATGAGCAGTTCTTC. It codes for CASSMGLAGGHEQFF.

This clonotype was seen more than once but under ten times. The CDR3 loop is CASSHEASGGPDTQYF. In nucleotides, the CDR3 is TGCGCCAGCAGCCACGAGGCTAGCGGGGGGCCAGATACGCAGTATTTT. The J gene is TRBJ2-3, the V gene TRBV4-3; 11 bases agree with TRBD2. The CDR3 length is 16 residues. Germline values: CDR1 LGHNA, CDR2 YSLEER. Trimming removed 3 bases from V and 4 bases from J; junction bases left unmatched: 6.

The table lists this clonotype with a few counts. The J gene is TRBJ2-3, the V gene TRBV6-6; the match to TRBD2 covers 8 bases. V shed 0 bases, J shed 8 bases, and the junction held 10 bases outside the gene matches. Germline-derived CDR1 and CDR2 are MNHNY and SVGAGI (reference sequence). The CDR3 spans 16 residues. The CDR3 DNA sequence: TGTGCCAGCAGTTACTCGACGGGGGGGCCGAGTACTACGCAGTATTTT. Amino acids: CASSYSTGGPSTTQYF.

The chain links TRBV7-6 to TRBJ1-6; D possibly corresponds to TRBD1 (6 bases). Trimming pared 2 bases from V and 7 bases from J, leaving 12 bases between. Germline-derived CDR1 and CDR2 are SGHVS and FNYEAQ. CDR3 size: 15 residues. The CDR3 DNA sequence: TGTGCCAGCAGCTTAACGGACAGAGAGAATTCACCCCTCCACTTT. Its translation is CASSLTDRENSPLHF.